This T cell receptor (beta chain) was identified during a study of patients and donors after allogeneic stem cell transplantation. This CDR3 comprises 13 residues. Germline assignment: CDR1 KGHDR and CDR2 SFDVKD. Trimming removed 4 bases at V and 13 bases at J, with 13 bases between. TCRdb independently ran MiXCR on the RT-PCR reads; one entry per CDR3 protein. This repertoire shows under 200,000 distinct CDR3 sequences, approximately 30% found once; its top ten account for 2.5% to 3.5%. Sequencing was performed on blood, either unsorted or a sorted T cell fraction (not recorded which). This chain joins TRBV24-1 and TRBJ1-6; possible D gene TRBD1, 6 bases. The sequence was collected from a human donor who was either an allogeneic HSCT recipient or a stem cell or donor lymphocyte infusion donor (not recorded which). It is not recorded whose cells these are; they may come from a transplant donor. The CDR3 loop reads CATSDDRPVPLHF. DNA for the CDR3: TGTGCCACCAGTGACGACAGGCCGGTCCCCCTCCACTTT.